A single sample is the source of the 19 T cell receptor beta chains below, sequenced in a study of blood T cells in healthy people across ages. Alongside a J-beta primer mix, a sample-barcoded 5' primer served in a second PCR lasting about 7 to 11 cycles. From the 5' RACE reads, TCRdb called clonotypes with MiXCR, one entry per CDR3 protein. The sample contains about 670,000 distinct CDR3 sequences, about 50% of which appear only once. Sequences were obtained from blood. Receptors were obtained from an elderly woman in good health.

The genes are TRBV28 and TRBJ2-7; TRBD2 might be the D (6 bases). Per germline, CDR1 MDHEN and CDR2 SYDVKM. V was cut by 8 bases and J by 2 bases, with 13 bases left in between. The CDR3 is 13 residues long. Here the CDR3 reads CASRGSGPYEQYF. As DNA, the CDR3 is TGTGCCAGCCGGGGGAGCGGACCCTACGAGCAGTACTTC.

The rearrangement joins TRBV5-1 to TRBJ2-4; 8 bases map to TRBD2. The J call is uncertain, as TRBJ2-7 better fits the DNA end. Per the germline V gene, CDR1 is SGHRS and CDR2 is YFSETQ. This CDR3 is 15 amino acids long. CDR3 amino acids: CASRGVRAGDSEQYF. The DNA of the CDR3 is TGCGCCAGCAGGGGAGTCCGAGCGGGGGATTCCGAGCAGTACTTC.

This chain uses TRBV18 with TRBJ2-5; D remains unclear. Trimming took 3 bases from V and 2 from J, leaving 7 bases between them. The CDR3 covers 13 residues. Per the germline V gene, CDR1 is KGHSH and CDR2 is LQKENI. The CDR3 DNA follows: TGTGCCAGCTCACCGGCATCTCAAGAGACCCAGTACTTC. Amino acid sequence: CASSPASQETQYF.

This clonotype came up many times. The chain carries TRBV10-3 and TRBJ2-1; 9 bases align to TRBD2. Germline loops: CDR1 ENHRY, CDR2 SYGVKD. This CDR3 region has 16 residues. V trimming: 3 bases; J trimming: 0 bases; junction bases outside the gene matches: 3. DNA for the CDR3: TGTGCCATCAGTGACGGCGGGAGGGTCTCCTACAATGAGCAGTTCTTC. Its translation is CAISDGGRVSYNEQFF.

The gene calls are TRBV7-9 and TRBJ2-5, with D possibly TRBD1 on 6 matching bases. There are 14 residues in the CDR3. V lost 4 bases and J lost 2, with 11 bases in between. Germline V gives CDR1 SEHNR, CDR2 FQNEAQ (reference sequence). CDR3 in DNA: TGTGCCAGCAGCTCCTCAGGACAGCAAGAGACCCAGTACTTC. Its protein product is CASSSSGQQETQYF.

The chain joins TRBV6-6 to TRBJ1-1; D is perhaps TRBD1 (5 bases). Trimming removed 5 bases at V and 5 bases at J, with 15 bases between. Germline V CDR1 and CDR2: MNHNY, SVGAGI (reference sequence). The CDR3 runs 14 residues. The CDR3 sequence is CASSQGPGGTEAFF. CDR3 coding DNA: TGTGCCAGCAGTCAGGGACCTGGGGGTACTGAAGCTTTCTTT.

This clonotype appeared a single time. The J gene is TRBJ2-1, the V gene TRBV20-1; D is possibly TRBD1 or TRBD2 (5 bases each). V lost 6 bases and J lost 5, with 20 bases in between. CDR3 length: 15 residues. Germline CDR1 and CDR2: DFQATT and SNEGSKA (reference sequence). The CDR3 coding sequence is TGCAGTGCCGTATATCCGGGGCTAGATAACAATGAGCAGTTCTTC. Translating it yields CSAVYPGLDNNEQFF.

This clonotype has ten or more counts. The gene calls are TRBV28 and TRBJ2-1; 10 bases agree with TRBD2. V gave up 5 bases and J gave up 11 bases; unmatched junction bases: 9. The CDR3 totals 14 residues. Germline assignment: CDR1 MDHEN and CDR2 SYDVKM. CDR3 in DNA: TGTGCCAGCAGTCTTACGAGCGGGGGGGCCAAGCAGTTCTTC. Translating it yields CASSLTSGGAKQFF.

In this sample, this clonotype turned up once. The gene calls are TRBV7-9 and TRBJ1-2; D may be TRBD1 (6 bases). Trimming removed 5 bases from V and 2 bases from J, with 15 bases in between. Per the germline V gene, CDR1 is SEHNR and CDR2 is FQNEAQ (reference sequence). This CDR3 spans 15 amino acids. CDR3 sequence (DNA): TGTGCCAGCAGCGGCGGGCAGGGGATGAACTATGGCTACACCTTC. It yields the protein CASSGGQGMNYGYTF.

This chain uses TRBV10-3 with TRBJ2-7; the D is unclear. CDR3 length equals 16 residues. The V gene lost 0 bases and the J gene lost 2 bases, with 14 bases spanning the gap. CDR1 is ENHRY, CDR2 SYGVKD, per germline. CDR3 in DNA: TGTGCCATCAGTGAGTCGAATGGGCAGACCACCTACGAGCAGTACTTC. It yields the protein CAISESNGQTTYEQYF.

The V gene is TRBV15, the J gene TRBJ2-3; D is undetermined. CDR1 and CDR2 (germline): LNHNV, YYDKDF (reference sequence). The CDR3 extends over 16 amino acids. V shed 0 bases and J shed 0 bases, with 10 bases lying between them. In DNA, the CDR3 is TGTGCCACCAGCAGAGACCCGGGTCTCAGCACAGATACGCAGTATTTT. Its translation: CATSRDPGLSTDTQYF.

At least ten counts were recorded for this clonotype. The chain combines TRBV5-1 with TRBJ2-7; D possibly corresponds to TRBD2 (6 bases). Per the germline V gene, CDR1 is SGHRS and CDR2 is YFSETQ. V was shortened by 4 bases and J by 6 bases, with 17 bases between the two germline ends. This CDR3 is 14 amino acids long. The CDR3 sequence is CASSTTTSQGEQYF. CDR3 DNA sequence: TGCGCCAGCAGCACGACGACTAGTCAGGGCGAGCAGTACTTC.

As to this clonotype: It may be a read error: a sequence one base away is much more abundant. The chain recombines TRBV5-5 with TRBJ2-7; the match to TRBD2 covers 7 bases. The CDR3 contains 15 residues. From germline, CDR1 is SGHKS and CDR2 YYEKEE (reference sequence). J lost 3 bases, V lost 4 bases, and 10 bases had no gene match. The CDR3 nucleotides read TGTGCCAGCAGCCGGTCGTTGACTAGCAGCTACGAGCAGTACTTC. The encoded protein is CASSRSLTSSYEQYF.

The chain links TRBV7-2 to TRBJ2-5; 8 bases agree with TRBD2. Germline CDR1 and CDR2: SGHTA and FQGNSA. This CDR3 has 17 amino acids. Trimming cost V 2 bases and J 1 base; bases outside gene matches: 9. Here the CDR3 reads CASSLPGVAGPQETQYF. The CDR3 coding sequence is TGTGCCAGCAGCTTACCTGGGGTAGCGGGGCCCCAAGAGACCCAGTACTTC.

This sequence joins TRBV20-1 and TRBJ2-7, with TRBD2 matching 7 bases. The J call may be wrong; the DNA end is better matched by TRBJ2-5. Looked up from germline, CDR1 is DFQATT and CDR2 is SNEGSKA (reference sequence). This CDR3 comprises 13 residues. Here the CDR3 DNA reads TGCAGTGCGGAGACTAGCTCCTCAGAGACCCAGTACTTC. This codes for CSAETSSSETQYF.

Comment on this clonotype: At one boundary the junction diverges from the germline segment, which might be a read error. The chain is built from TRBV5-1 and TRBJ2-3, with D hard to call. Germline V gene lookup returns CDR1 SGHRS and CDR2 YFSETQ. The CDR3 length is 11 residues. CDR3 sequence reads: CVSSFSDTQYF. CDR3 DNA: TGCGTCAGCAGCTTCTCAGATACGCAGTATTTT.

Written as DNA, the CDR3 is TGTGCCAGCAGCTTAGTCGGTTTTAGCGGGGACTACAATGAGCAGTTCTTC. Its protein product is CASSLVGFSGDYNEQFF. The V call is TRBV7-2, the J call TRBJ2-1; 8 nucleotides agree with TRBD2. The CDR3 spans 17 residues. In germline, CDR1 is SGHTA, CDR2 FQGNSA. The ends lost 1 base at V and 3 bases at J; junction bases unmatched: 8.

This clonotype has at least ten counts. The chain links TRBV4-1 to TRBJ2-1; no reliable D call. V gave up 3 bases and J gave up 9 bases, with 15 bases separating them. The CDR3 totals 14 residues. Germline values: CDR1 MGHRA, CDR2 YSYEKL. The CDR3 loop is CASSQGTSRGEQFF. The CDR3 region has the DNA TGCGCCAGCAGCCAGGGAACCTCGCGCGGTGAGCAGTTCTTC.

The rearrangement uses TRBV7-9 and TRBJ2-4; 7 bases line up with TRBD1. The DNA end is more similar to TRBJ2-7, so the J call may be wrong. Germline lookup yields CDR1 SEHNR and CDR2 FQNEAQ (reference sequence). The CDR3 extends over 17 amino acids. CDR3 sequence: CASSPRSPGQRVYEQYF. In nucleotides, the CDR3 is TGTGCCAGCAGCCCCCGGTCTCCGGGACAGAGAGTCTACGAGCAGTACTTC.